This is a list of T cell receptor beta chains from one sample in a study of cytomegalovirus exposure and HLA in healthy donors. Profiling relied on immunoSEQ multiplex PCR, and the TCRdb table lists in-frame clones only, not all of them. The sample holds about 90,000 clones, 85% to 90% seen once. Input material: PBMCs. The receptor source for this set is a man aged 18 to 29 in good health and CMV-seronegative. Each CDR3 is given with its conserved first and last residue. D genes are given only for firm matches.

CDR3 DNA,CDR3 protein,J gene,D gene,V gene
TGCGCCAGCAGCTTGGAACCTCTAGCGGGTAACACAGATACGCAGTATTTT,CASSLEPLAGNTDTQYF,TRBJ2-3,TRBD2,TRBV5-1
TGCGCCAGCAGCTTGGGGGGTCTAGCGGGAGTAGACGAGCAGTTCTTC,CASSLGGLAGVDEQFF,TRBJ2-1,TRBD2,TRBV5-1
TGTGCCAGCAGCTACGGGACAGTCTCCTACGAGCAGTACTTC,CASSYGTVSYEQYF,TRBJ2-7,TRBD1,TRBV7-2
TGTGCCAGCAGTGCCCGTTCGCCTCGGAGTAATTCACCCCTCCACTTT,CASSARSPRSNSPLHF,TRBJ1-6,.,TRBV2
TGTGCCAGCAGCGTCGGGAGTTGGAGATGGGGCTACGAGCAGTACTTC,CASSVGSWRWGYEQYF,TRBJ2-7,.,TRBV11-2
TGTGCCAGCAGCCGGGGGAACTACGAGCAGTACTTC,CASSRGNYEQYF,TRBJ2-7,.,TRBV7-9
TGTGCCTGGAGCTGGCGGGACTCCACCGGGGAGCTGTTTTTT,CAWSWRDSTGELFF,TRBJ2-2,.,TRBV30
TGCGCCAGCAGTGCCCGACAGGGAGGCTATGGCTACACCTTC,CASSARQGGYGYTF,TRBJ1-2,TRBD1,TRBV10-2
TGTGCCATCATGCGCGGGCCGGGACTCTACGAGCAGTACTTC,CAIMRGPGLYEQYF,TRBJ2-7,.,TRBV10-3
TGTGCCAGCAGTGACGGCGGCACCAATCAGCCCCAGCATTTT,CASSDGGTNQPQHF,TRBJ1-5,.,TRBV2
TGCGCCAGCAGCCAAGCCGTGACAGGGACTTCATACGAGCAGTACTTC,CASSQAVTGTSYEQYF,TRBJ2-7,.,TRBV4-1
TGTGCCAGCAGCGTAGACACGGGGGACGGATTGATCTACGAGCAGTACTTC,CASSVDTGDGLIYEQYF,TRBJ2-7,.,TRBV9
TGCGCCAGCAGCTTTTCACCAGGCCAGGGGAACTATGGCTACACCTTC,CASSFSPGQGNYGYTF,TRBJ1-2,.,TRBV5-1
TGTGCCAGCAGTGAACTTAGGACAGAAATTGAAAAACTGTTTTTT,CASSELRTEIEKLFF,TRBJ1-4,.,TRBV6-1
TGTGCCAGCAGCGCGCCGGGACTACCTAGGGACGAGCAGTACTTC,CASSAPGLPRDEQYF,TRBJ2-7,TRBD2,TRBV28
TGTGCCAGCAGCTTACAGGGTTGTCCCCTCCACTTT,CASSLQGCPLHF,TRBJ1-6,.,TRBV5-6
TGCGCCAGCAGCCAAGATGGGACAGGGAGTGGTGAAAAACTGTTTTTT,CASSQDGTGSGEKLFF,TRBJ1-4,TRBD1,TRBV4-3
TGTGCCAGTAGTAACCGACAGGGAGGTGGCTCTGGAAACACCATATATTTT,CASSNRQGGGSGNTIYF,TRBJ1-3,TRBD1,TRBV19
TGCAGCGTTGGGTCTAGCGGGGGAGTCGAGCAGTTCTTC,CSVGSSGGVEQFF,TRBJ2-1,TRBD2,TRBV29-1
TGTGCCAGCAGCGTAGGAGTTAGGGACAGGGGTTTTATTGAGCAGTTCTTC,CASSVGVRDRGFIEQFF,TRBJ2-1,TRBD1,TRBV9
TGCAGTGCGCCAAGGGGAGATACGCAGTATTTT,CSAPRGDTQYF,TRBJ2-3,.,TRBV20-1
TGCGCCAGCAGCTTGGGACAGACTCTTTGGGGGGACACTGAAGCTTTCTTT,CASSLGQTLWGDTEAFF,TRBJ1-1,.,TRBV5-1
TGTGCCAGCAGTTGGGGGGGGCAGAACACTGAAGCTTTCTTT,CASSWGGQNTEAFF,TRBJ1-1,.,TRBV28
TGCGCCAGCAGCCAAGTCCAGGATTCCACTGAAGCTTTCTTT,CASSQVQDSTEAFF,TRBJ1-1,.,TRBV4-1
TGTGCCAGCAGCCAGCGACAGGGGTGGGTAGCCAAAAACATTCAGTACTTC,CASSQRQGWVAKNIQYF,TRBJ2-4,TRBD1,TRBV5-6
TGTGCCACCCAGACAGGGGGGTACGAGCAGTACTTC,CATQTGGYEQYF,TRBJ2-7,TRBD1,TRBV28
TGTGCCAGCAGGCGCCGTACGGGAGCCTACAATGAGCAGTTCTTC,CASRRRTGAYNEQFF,TRBJ2-1,.,TRBV28
TGTGCCAGCAGCTTAGACCGATCTAGCGGGAGGGCCTCAGAGACCCAGTACTTC,CASSLDRSSGRASETQYF,TRBJ2-5,TRBD2,TRBV7-9
TGTGCCAGCTCAAAGGCGCGGGAGAACAATGAGCAGTTCTTC,CASSKARENNEQFF,TRBJ2-1,TRBD2,TRBV18
TGTGCCATCACTGAGACCGCCTCGGGCACCGGGGAGCTGTTTTTT,CAITETASGTGELFF,TRBJ2-2,.,TRBV10-3
TGTGCCAGCTCGCCTCCGGGACTAGCGGGGGGTGGCACAGATACGCAGTATTTT,CASSPPGLAGGGTDTQYF,TRBJ2-3,TRBD2,TRBV18